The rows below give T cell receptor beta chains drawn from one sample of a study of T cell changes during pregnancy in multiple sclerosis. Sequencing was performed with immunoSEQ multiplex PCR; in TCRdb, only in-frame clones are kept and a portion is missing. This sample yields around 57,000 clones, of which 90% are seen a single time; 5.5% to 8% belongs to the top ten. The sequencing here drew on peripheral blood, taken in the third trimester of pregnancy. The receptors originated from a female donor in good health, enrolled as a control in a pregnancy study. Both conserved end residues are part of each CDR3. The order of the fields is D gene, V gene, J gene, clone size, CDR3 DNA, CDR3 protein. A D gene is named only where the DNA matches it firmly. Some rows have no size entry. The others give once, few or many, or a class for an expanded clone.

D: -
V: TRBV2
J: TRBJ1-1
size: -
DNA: TGTGCCAGCCCGGGGGGGTTAATGAACACTGAAGCTTTCTTT
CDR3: CASPGGLMNTEAFF

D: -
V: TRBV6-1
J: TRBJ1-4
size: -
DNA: TGTGCCAGCAGGTACCCGGGGGGCCGCAATGAAAAACTGTTTTTT
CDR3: CASRYPGGRNEKLFF

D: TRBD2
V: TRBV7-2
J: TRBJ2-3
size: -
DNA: TGTGCCAGCAGCGTGGGACTAGCAGATACGCAGTATTTT
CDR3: CASSVGLADTQYF

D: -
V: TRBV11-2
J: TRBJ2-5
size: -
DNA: TGTGCCAGCAGCTTAGATCCAGGTTTTGGGGAGACCCAGTACTTC
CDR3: CASSLDPGFGETQYF

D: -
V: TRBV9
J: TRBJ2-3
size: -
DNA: TGTGCCAGCAGCGTAGGTCGGGTCCGAACCAGTTCTAGCACAGATACGCAGTATTTT
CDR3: CASSVGRVRTSSSTDTQYF

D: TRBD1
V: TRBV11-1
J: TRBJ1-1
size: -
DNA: TGTGCCGGGGCCGACAGGGCGAACACTGAAGCTTTCTTT
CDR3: CAGADRANTEAFF

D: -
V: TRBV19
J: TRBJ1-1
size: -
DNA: TGTGCCAGTAGTATGCGGTTGGGCAGGGGAGGGAATGAAGCTTTCTTT
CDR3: CASSMRLGRGGNEAFF

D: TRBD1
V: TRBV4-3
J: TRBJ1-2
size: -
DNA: TGCGCCAGCAGCCAAGAGAAGGGACAGGGGTTCTATGGCTACACCTTC
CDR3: CASSQEKGQGFYGYTF

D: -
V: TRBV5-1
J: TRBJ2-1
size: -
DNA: TGCGCCAGCAGCTTGGAGCAGGGTAGTGATGAGCAGTTCTTC
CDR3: CASSLEQGSDEQFF

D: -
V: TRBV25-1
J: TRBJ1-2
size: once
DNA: TGTGCCAGCAGTGAATGGGCGGGCGGGGGTTCCTCCCCTGGCTACACCTTC
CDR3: CASSEWAGGGSSPGYTF

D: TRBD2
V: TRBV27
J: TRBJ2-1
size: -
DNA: TGTGCCAGCCGACAGCGGGGGGGAACCTACAATGAGCAGTTCTTC
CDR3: CASRQRGGTYNEQFF

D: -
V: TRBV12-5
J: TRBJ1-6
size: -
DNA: TGTGCTAGTGGTTTGACCCGGACAGATTCACCCCTCCACTTT
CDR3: CASGLTRTDSPLHF

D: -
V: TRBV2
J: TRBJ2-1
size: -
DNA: TGTGCCAGCAGCCCCTCGCGGAGCTCCTACAATGAGCAGTTCTTC
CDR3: CASSPSRSSYNEQFF

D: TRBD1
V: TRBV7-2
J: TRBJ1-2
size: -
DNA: TGTGCCAGCAGCTCGCAGGGGGCGCTCAAAGGCTACACCTTC
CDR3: CASSSQGALKGYTF

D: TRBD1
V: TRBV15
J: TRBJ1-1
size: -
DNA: TGTGCCACCAGCAACCCGTCGACAGGGGGCAATGAAGCTTTCTTT
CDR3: CATSNPSTGGNEAFF

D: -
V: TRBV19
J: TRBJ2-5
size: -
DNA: TGTGCCAGTAGCATGGGTTCCGGCAGGGGAAGAGAGACCCAGTACTTC
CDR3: CASSMGSGRGRETQYF

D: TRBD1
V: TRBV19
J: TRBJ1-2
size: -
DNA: TGTGCCAGTCGGGGGACAGGGGGCCAACTAGACTATGGCTACACCTTC
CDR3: CASRGTGGQLDYGYTF

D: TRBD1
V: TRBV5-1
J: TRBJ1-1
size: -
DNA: TGCGCCAGCAGCGGGACGCCGGGACAGGGGGCCCAGGTGAAAGCGGCTTTCTTT
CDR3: CASSGTPGQGAQVKAAFF

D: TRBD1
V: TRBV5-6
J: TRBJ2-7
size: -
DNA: TGTGCCAGCAGCTTGGGTGGACAGGGCGTCCTCTACTACGAGCAGTACTTC
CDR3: CASSLGGQGVLYYEQYF

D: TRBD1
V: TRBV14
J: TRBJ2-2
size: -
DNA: TGTGCCAGCAGCCAAGACGACAGGGATAAGAACACCGGGGAGCTGTTTTTT
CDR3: CASSQDDRDKNTGELFF

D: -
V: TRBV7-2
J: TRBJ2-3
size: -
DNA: TGTGCCAGCAGCGCCGGGGGAAGGGGGGGCCTTAATACGCAGTATTTT
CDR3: CASSAGGRGGLNTQYF

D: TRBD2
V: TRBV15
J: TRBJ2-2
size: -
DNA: TGTGCCACCCCCGCAGGGAGCGGGAGGGCCTCCGGGGAGCTGTTTTTT
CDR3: CATPAGSGRASGELFF

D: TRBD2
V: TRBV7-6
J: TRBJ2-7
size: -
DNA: TGTGCCAGCAGCCGCGGGGCCCCCCCGGGGGGTAGCGGGCTGCTCTCCTACGAGCAGTACTTC
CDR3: CASSRGAPPGGSGLLSYEQYF

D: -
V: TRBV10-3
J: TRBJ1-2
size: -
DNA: TGTGCCATCAGTGACAGTAACTATGGCTACACCTTC
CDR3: CAISDSNYGYTF

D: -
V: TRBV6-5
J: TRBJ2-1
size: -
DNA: TGTGCCAGCACCTCAGGTGTGTTGGGTGAGCAGTTCTTC
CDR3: CASTSGVLGEQFF

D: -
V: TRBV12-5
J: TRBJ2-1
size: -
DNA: TGTGCTAGTGGTTCACCTTCGGAGGGGGGGAGCTCCTACAATGAGCAGTTCTTC
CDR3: CASGSPSEGGSSYNEQFF

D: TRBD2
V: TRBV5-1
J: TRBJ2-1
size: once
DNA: TGCGCCAGCAGCGCCAGCGGGGGGGGATCTGAGCAGTTCTTC
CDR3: CASSASGGGSEQFF

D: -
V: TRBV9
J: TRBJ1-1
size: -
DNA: TGTGCCAGCAGCGTAGATGAGGGGAGGGCTGAAGCTTTCTTT
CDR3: CASSVDEGRAEAFF

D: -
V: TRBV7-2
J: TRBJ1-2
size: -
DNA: TGTGCCAGCAGCTTGAGGGAGGAGTTCTATGGCTACACCTTC
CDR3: CASSLREEFYGYTF

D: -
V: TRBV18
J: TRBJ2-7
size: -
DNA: TGTGCCAGCTCCCCGCAGTCAGGGGGGTACGAGCAGTACTTC
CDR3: CASSPQSGGYEQYF

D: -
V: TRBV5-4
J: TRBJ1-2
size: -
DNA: TGTGCCAGCAGCAGGTCCGGTGAGGCCAACTATGGCTACACCTTC
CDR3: CASSRSGEANYGYTF

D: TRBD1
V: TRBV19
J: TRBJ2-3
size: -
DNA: TGTGCCAGTAGTCCGGGACAGCGCCACACAGATACGCAGTATTTT
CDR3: CASSPGQRHTDTQYF

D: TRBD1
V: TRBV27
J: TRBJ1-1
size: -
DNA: TGTGCCGCCGCAAGGGGGCGTTGGACTGAAGCTTTCTTT
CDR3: CAAARGRWTEAFF

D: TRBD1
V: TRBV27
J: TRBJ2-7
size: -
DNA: TGTGCCAGCAGTATGGGACAGGGGACCTACGAGCAGTACTTC
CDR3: CASSMGQGTYEQYF